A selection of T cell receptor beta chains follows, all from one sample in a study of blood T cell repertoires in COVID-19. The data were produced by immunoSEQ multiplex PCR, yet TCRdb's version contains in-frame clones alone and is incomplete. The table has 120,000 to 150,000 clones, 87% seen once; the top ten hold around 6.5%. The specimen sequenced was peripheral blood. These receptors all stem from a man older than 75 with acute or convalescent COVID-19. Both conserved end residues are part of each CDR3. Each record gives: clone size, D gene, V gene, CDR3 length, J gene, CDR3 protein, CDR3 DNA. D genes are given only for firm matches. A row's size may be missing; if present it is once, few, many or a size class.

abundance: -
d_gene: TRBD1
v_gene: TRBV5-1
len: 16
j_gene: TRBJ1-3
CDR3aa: CASSLQSTGIGNTIYF
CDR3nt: TGCGCCAGCAGCTTGCAATCGACAGGGATTGGAAACACCATATATTTT

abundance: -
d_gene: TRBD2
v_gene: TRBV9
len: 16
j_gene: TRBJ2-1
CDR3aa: CASSDAGGRGFNEQFF
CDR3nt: TGTGCCAGCAGCGACGCGGGGGGGCGTGGGTTTAATGAGCAGTTCTTC

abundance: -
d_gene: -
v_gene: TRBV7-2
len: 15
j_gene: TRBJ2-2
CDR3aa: CASSLVSLNTGELFF
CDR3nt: TGTGCCAGCAGCTTAGTATCCCTGAACACCGGGGAGCTGTTTTTT

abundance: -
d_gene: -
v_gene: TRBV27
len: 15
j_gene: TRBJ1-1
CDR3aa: CASTQSVGVNTEAFF
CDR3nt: TGTGCCAGCACCCAGTCCGTCGGGGTGAACACTGAAGCTTTCTTT

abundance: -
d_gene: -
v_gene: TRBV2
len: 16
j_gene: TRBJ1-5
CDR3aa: CASSEGQGYSNQPQHF
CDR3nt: TGTGCCAGCAGTGAAGGGCAGGGGTATAGCAATCAGCCCCAGCATTTT

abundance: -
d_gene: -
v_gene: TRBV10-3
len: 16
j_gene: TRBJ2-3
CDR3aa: CAIRAGQGQLPDTQYF
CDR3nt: TGTGCCATCAGGGCAGGACAAGGCCAACTACCAGATACGCAGTATTTT

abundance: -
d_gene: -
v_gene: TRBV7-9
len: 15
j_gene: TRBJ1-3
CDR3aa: CASSQGPNSGNTIYF
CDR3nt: TGTGCCAGCAGCCAGGGGCCGAACTCTGGAAACACCATATATTTT

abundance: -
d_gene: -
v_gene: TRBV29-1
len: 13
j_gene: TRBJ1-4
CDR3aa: CSVETGFGEKLFF
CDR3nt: TGCAGCGTTGAAACAGGATTCGGGGAAAAACTGTTTTTT

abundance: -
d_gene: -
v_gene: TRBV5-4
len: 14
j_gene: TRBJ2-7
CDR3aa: CASSPGSPTYEQYF
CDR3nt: TGTGCCAGCAGCCCGGGGTCACCGACCTACGAGCAGTACTTC

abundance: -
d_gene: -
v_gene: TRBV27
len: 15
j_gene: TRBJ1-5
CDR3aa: CASSFAPSGDQPQHF
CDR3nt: TGTGCCAGCAGTTTTGCACCCTCCGGGGATCAGCCCCAGCATTTT

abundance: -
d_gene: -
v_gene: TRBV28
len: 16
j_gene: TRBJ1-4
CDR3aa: CASRSQGKPTNEKLFF
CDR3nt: TGTGCCAGCAGGTCACAGGGCAAACCTACTAATGAAAAACTGTTTTTT

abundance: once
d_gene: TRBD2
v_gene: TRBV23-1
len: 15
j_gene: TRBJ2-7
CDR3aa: CASSQRKASGYEQYF
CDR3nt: TGCGCCAGCAGTCAAAGGAAGGCTAGCGGCTACGAGCAGTACTTC

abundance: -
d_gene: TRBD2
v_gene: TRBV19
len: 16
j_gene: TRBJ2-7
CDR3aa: CASTGGYGTSSEEQYF
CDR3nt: TGTGCCAGTACAGGCGGCTACGGGACTAGCTCGGAAGAGCAGTACTTC

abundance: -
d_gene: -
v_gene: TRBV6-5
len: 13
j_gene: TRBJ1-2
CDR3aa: CASTPRSNYGYTF
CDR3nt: TGTGCCAGCACGCCGCGGTCCAACTATGGCTACACCTTC

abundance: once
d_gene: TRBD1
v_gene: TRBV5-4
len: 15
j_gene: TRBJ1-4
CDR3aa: CASSLKGQDDEKLFF
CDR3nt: TGTGCCAGCAGCCTTAAGGGACAGGATGATGAAAAACTGTTTTTT

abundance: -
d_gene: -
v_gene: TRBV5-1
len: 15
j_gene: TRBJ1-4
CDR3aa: CASSLNSATNEKLFF
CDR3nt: TGCGCCAGCAGCTTGAATAGCGCAACTAATGAAAAACTGTTTTTT

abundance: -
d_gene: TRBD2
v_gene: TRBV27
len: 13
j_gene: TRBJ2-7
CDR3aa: CASRPSGGYEQYF
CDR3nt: TGTGCCAGCAGGCCTAGCGGGGGTTACGAGCAGTACTTC

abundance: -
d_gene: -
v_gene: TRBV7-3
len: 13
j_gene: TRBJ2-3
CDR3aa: CASSRGGSDTQYF
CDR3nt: TGTGCCAGCAGCCGAGGAGGGAGTGATACGCAGTATTTT

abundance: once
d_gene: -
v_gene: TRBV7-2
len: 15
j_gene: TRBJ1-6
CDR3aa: CASSLAVGVGSPLHF
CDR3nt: TGTGCCAGCAGCTTAGCGGTCGGGGTTGGTTCACCCCTCCACTTT

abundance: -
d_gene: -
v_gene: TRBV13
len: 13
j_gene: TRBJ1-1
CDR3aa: CASSFGRNTEAFF
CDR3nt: TGTGCCAGCAGCTTTGGGAGGAACACTGAAGCTTTCTTT

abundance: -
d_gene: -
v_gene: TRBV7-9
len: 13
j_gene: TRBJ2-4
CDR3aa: CASSTRDKNIQYF
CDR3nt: TGTGCCAGCAGCACTAGGGACAAAAACATTCAGTACTTC

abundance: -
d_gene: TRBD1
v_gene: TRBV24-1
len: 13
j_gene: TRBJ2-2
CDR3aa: CATSDQGAGELFF
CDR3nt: TGTGCCACCAGTGATCAGGGGGCCGGGGAGCTGTTTTTT

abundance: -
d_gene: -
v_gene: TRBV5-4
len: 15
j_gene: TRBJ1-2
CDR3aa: CASSFDPGGGYGYTF
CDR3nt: TGTGCCAGCAGCTTTGACCCCGGCGGAGGGTATGGCTACACCTTC

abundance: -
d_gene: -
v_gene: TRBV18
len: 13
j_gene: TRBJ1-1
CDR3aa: CASSPPMNTEAFF
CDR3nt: TGTGCCAGCTCACCACCCATGAACACTGAAGCTTTCTTT

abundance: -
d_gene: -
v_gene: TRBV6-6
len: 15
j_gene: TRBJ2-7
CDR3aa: CASSYRAGGNYEQYF
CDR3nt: TGTGCCAGCAGTTACAGGGCAGGGGGGAACTACGAGCAGTACTTC

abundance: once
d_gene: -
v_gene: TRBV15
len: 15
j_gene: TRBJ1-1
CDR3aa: CATSDLGLLNTEAFF
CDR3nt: TGTGCCACCAGCGACCTTGGACTACTGAACACTGAAGCTTTCTTT

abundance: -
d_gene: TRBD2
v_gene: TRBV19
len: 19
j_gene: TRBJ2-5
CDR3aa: CASSIGREYTGTSQETQYF
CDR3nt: TGTGCCAGTAGTATAGGCAGGGAGTACACCGGGACTAGCCAAGAGACCCAGTACTTC

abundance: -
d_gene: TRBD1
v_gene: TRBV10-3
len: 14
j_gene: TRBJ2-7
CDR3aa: CAISVAQGSYEQYF
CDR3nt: TGTGCCATCAGTGTCGCACAGGGGAGCTACGAGCAGTACTTC

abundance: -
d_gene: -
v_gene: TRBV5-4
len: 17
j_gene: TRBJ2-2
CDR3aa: CASSFKKGSANTGELFF
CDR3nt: TGTGCCAGCAGCTTTAAAAAGGGGTCCGCGAACACCGGGGAGCTGTTTTTT

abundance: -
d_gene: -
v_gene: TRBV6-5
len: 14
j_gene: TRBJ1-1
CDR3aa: CASKRGSLNTEAFF
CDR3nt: TGTGCCAGCAAAAGGGGAAGTTTGAACACTGAAGCTTTCTTT

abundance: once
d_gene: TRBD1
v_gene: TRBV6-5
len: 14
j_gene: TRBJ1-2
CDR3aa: CASRPGTGSYGYTF
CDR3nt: TGTGCCAGCAGACCCGGGACAGGGAGTTATGGCTACACCTTC

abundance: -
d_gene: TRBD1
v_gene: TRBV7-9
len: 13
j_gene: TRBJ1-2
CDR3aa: CASRRTGSYGYTF
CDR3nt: TGTGCCAGCAGGCGGACAGGGTCATATGGCTACACCTTC

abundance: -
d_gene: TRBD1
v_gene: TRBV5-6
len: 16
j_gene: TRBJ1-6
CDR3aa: CASSTRQGVFLAPLHF
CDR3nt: TGTGCCAGCAGCACACGACAGGGCGTGTTTTTAGCACCCCTCCACTTT

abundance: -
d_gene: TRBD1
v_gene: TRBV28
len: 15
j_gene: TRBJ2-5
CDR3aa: CASSSDRGLGETQYF
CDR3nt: TGTGCCAGCAGTTCGGACAGGGGGCTTGGGGAGACCCAGTACTTC

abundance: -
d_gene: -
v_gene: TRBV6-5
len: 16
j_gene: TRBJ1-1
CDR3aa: CASSYPPGVGNTEAFF
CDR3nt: TGTGCCAGCAGTTACCCCCCCGGGGTGGGGAACACTGAAGCTTTCTTT